These 17 T cell receptor beta chains were all obtained from the same sample, sequenced in a study of T cells in Graves' hyperthyroidism and ophthalmopathy. Using RNA transcripts as the source, TCR beta CDR3 regions were amplified. Using the HTBI primer set, a first-round RT-PCR was run on the TCR CDR3. A single record per CDR3 protein comes from TCRdb applying MiXCR to the multiplex PCR reads. The table lists a few hundred thousand distinct CDR3 sequences, about a sixth of them singletons. The sample was blood. These receptors were obtained from a woman in her sixties with Graves' ophthalmopathy.

The chain has TRBV28 and TRBJ2-6; 9 nucleotides match TRBD1. CDR1 and CDR2 (germline): MDHEN, SYDVKM. The CDR3 runs 16 residues. J was trimmed by 3 bases and V by 3 bases; bases with no gene match: 3. DNA for the CDR3: TGTGCCAGCAGTTTGGGGACAGGGTTTGGGGCCAACGTCCTGACTTTC. This gives the protein CASSLGTGFGANVLTF. Together with reference TRBV28 and TRBJ2-6, the CDR3 gives the full variable domain: DVKVTQSSRYLVKRTGEKVFLECVQDMDHENMFWYRQDPGLGLRLIYFSYDVKMKEKGDIPEGYSVSREKKERFSLILESASTNQTSMYLCASSLGTGFGANVLTFGAGSRLTVL.

This clonotype was detected ten times or more. J is TRBJ2-5 and V is TRBV27, with D possibly TRBD2 on 6 matching bases. V was shortened by 5 bases and J by 9 bases, with 13 bases between the two germline ends. Germline V gene lookup returns CDR1 MNHEY and CDR2 SMNVEV (reference sequence). CDR3 size: 12 residues. The CDR3 loop is CASSRTSRAQYF. In DNA, the CDR3 is TGTGCCAGCAGTCGAACTAGCAGGGCCCAGTACTTC.

This clonotype was seen at least ten times. The chain recombines TRBV5-1 with TRBJ1-4, with 8 bases lining up with TRBD1. The trim removed 7 bases at V and 8 bases at J, leaving 10 bases unmatched. Germline values: CDR1 SGHRS, CDR2 YFSETQ. CDR3 length equals 14 residues. The CDR3 bases are TGCGCCAGCGCCTCCGGACAGGGAGGGGAAAAACTGTTTTTT. Its translation is CASASGQGGEKLFF.

At least ten counts were recorded for this clonotype. The gene calls are TRBV5-1 and TRBJ2-3; TRBD2 matches 10 bases. Germline V gene sequence: CDR1 SGHRS, CDR2 YFSETQ. V dropped 1 base and J dropped 4; count of bases not matched to a gene: 3. The CDR3 is 15 amino acids. In nucleotides, the CDR3 is TGCGCCAGCAGCTTGTCTCTAGCGGGGGCAGATACGCAGTATTTT. Translated, it gives CASSLSLAGADTQYF.

In its sample, this clonotype was seen many times. The chain carries TRBV11-2 and TRBJ2-1, with 10 nucleotides matching TRBD1. V trimming: 5 bases; J trimming: 10 bases; junction bases outside the gene matches: 5. Germline V gene sequence: CDR1 SGHAT, CDR2 FQNNGV. The CDR3 is made up of 13 amino acids. The CDR3 bases are TGTGCCAGCAGCCGGGACAGGGGTCGAGAGCAGTTCTTC. This gives the protein CASSRDRGREQFF.

Many counts were recorded for this clonotype. The gene calls are TRBV2 and TRBJ1-5, with no clear D. Looked up from germline, CDR1 is SNHLY and CDR2 is FYNNEI. The CDR3 runs to 14 residues. Trimming left V 2 bases short and J 2 bases short, with 7 bases between. DNA for the CDR3: TGTGCCAGCAGTGAATGGGCAGGCAATCAGCCCCAGCATTTT. It encodes CASSEWAGNQPQHF.

This clonotype was detected a few times. This rearrangement joins TRBV10-3 to TRBJ2-1; tentatively, D is TRBD2 (6 bases). CDR3 length: 15 residues. Germline V gene lookup returns CDR1 ENHRY and CDR2 SYGVKD. V was clipped by 6 bases and J by 4 bases, with 16 bases between them. The CDR3, as DNA: TGTGCCATCAGGGCAGGCGGGAAGGGGTACAATGAGCAGTTCTTC. As protein: CAIRAGGKGYNEQFF.

This chain joins TRBV11-2 and TRBJ2-1; D is unresolved. CDR1 and CDR2 (germline): SGHAT, FQNNGV. This CDR3 is built from 15 residues. The V gene lost 4 bases and the J gene lost 0 bases, with 10 bases spanning the gap. The CDR3 region has the DNA TGTGCCAGCAGCTCGACTCATAGCTCCTACAATGAGCAGTTCTTC. Translation gives CASSSTHSSYNEQFF.

At least ten counts were recorded for this clonotype. The chain combines TRBV10-2 with TRBJ2-3, with D tentatively TRBD2 (6 bases). CDR3 length: 14 residues. Trimming removed 6 bases at V and 5 bases at J, with 15 bases between. Germline V gene sequence: CDR1 WSHSY, CDR2 SAAADI. CDR3 residues: CASSPSSAQDTQYF. CDR3 DNA sequence: TGCGCCAGCAGCCCCTCTAGCGCCCAAGATACGCAGTATTTT.

Many counts were recorded for this clonotype. The chain recombines TRBV9 with TRBJ1-2, with D maybe TRBD1 (5 bases). The V end lost 6 bases, the J end lost 8 bases, and 14 bases lay between the germline ends. CDR1 and CDR2 (germline): SGDLS, YYNGEE. CDR3 length equals 12 residues. The CDR3 here is CASNQGTGGYTF. The CDR3 nucleotides are TGTGCCAGCAACCAGGGCACCGGGGGCTACACCTTC.

In its sample, this clonotype was seen a few times. The chain recombines TRBV12-3 or TRBV12-4 with TRBJ1-2; D might be TRBD1 (5 bases). Trimming removed 3 bases at V and 7 bases at J, with 6 bases between. CDR3 length: 11 amino acids. In DNA, the CDR3 is TGTGCCAGCAGTTTCGGGGGTGGCTACACCTTC. As protein: CASSFGGGYTF.

The chain has TRBV6-1 and TRBJ2-4, with 8 positions matching TRBD2. This CDR3 contains 15 residues. CDR1 and CDR2 (germline): MNHNS, SASEGT. The trim removed 6 bases at V and 3 bases at J, leaving 7 bases unmatched. The CDR3: CASRTSGLHKNIQYF. As DNA, the CDR3 is TGTGCCAGCAGAACTAGCGGTCTTCACAAAAACATTCAGTACTTC.

This clonotype has more than one count but fewer than ten. The J gene is TRBJ1-6, the V gene TRBV27, with D perhaps matching TRBD1 (6 bases). Germline V gene sequence: CDR1 MNHEY, CDR2 SMNVEV (reference sequence). The V end lost 5 bases, the J end lost 9 bases, and 23 bases lay between the germline ends. CDR3 size: 17 residues. The CDR3 loop reads CASSVQGLFRMGSPLHF. CDR3 coding DNA: TGTGCCAGCAGTGTACAGGGTCTCTTTCGAATGGGTTCACCCCTCCACTTT.

This clonotype showed up just a few times. V usage is TRBV19 and J usage is TRBJ2-5; D possibly corresponds to TRBD1 (6 bases). CDR1 is LNHDA, CDR2 SQIVND, per germline (reference sequence). The V gene lost 4 bases and the J gene lost 5 bases, with 14 bases spanning the gap. The CDR3 is made up of 14 amino acids. The CDR3 here is CASSSRRGYETQYF. Here the CDR3 DNA reads TGTGCCAGTAGTAGTCGAAGGGGGTATGAGACCCAGTACTTC.

V is TRBV29-1 and J is TRBJ2-3, with D possibly TRBD2 on 6 matching bases. This CDR3 is built from 15 residues. The ends were cut back, 8 bases at V and 0 bases at J, with 18 bases in the middle. CDR1 and CDR2 from the germline V gene are SQVTM and ANQGSEA. In nucleotides, the CDR3 is TGCAGCTCTGGGCGGACGGGAGCAAGCACAGATACGCAGTATTTT. Residues: CSSGRTGASTDTQYF.

J is TRBJ1-1 and V is TRBV2; no reliable D call. This CDR3 has 14 residues. V was cut by 4 bases and J by 5 bases, with 14 bases left in between. Per germline, CDR1 SNHLY and CDR2 FYNNEI. CDR3 amino acids: CASSARRLGTEAFF. CDR3 DNA sequence: TGTGCCAGCAGTGCGCGGCGGCTCGGGACTGAAGCTTTCTTT.

In this sample, this clonotype turned up many times. The chain carries TRBV5-1 and TRBJ2-1; tentatively, D is TRBD2 (5 bases). The CDR3 has 15 amino acids. Trimming shortened V by 2 bases and J by 8 bases, and 17 bases separated the two germline ends. Germline values: CDR1 SGHRS, CDR2 YFSETQ. The CDR3 region has the DNA TGCGCCAGCAGCTTAGCGGCCGACCCCGGTGATGAGCAGTTCTTC. Translation gives CASSLAADPGDEQFF.